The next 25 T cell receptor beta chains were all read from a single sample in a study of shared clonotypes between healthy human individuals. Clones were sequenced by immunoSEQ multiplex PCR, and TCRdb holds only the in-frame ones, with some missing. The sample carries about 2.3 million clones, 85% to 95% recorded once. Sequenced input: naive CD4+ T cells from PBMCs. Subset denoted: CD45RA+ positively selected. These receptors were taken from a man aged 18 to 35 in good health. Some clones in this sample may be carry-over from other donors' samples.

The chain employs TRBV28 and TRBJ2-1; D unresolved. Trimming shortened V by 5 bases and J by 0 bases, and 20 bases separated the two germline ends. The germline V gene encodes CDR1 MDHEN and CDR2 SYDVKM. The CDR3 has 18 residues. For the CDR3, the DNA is TGTGCCAGCAGTGTCTCCCCCGGGTACCGTCCCTCCTACAATGAGCAGTTCTTC. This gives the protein CASSVSPGYRPSYNEQFF.

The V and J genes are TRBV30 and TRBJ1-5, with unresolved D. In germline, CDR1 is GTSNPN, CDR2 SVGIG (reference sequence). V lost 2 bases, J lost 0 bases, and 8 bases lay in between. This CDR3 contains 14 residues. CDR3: CAWSWENSNQPQHF. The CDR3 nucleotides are TGTGCCTGGAGTTGGGAGAATAGCAATCAGCCCCAGCATTTT.

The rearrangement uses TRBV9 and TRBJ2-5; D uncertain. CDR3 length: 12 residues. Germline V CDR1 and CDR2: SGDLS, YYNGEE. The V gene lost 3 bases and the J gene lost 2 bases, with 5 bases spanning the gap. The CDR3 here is CASSAVQETQYF. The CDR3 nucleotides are TGTGCCAGCAGCGCCGTTCAAGAGACCCAGTACTTC.

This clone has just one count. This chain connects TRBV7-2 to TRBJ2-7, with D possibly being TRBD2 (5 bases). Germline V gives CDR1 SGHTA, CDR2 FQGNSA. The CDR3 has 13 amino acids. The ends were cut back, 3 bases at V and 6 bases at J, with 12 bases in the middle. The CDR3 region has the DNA TGTGCCAGCAGCTTGACGGGATCGAGCGAGCAGTACTTC. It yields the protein CASSLTGSSEQYF.

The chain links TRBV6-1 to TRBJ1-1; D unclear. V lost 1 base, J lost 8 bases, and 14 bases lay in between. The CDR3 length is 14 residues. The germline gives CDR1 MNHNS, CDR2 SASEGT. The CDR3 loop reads CASSEGRAREEAFF. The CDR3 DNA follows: TGTGCCAGCAGTGAAGGCCGGGCTAGGGAAGAAGCTTTCTTT.

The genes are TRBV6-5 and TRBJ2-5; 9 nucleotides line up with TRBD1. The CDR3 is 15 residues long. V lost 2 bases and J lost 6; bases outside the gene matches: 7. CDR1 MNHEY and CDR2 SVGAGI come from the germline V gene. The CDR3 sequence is CASSYLGQGGQTQYF. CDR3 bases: TGTGCCAGCAGTTACCTGGGACAGGGAGGACAGACCCAGTACTTC.

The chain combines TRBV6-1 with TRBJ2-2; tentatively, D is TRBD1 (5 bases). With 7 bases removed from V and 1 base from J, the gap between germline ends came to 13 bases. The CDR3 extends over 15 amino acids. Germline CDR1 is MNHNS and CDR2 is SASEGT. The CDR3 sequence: CASTIGHLNTGELFF. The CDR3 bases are TGTGCCAGCACTATAGGACACTTGAACACCGGGGAGCTGTTTTTT.

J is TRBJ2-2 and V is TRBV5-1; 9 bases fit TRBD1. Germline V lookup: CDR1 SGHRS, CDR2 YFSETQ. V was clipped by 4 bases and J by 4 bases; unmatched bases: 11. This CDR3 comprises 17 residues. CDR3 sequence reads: CASSRTGEKMSTGELFF. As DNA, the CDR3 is TGCGCCAGCAGCAGGACAGGGGAGAAGATGAGCACCGGGGAGCTGTTTTTT.

The CDR3: CASSTSPYNEQFF. CDR3 in DNA: TGTGCCAGTAGTACGAGTCCTTACAATGAGCAGTTCTTC. The chain links TRBV19 to TRBJ2-1; D gene ambiguous. The CDR3 has 13 residues. The V and J ends lost 4 bases and 4 bases respectively, with 8 bases between them. CDR1 LNHDA and CDR2 SQIVND come from the germline V gene (reference sequence).

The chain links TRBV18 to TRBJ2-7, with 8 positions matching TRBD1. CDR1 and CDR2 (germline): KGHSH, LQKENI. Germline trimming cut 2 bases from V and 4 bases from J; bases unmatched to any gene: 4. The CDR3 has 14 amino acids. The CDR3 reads CASSPMDREYEQYF. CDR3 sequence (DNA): TGTGCCAGCTCACCAATGGACAGGGAGTACGAGCAGTACTTC.

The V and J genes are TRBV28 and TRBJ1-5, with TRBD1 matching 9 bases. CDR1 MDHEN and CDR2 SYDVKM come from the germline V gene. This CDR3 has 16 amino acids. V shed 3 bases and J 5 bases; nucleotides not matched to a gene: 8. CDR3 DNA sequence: TGTGCCAGCAGTTTCCTACAGGGGGCGGATGATCAGCCCCAGCATTTT. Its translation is CASSFLQGADDQPQHF.

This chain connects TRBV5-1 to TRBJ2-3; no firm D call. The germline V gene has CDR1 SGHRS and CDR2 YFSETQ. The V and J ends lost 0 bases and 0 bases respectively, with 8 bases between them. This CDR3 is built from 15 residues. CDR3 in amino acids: CASSLAVHSTDTQYF. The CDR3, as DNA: TGCGCCAGCAGCTTGGCAGTTCACAGCACAGATACGCAGTATTTT.

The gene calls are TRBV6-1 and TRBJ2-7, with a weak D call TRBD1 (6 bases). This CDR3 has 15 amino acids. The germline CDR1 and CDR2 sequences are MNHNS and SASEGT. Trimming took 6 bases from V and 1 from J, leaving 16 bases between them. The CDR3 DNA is TGTGCCAGCAGCCACCGGGACACAGTTTCCTACGAGCAGTACTTC. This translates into CASSHRDTVSYEQYF.

CDR3 coding DNA: TGTGCCAGCAGTTCGCCGGTTGTGAACACTGAAGCTTTCTTT. It is translated as CASSSPVVNTEAFF. The rearrangement links TRBV6-6 to TRBJ1-1; D remains unclear. Trimming removed 4 bases from V and 0 bases from J, with 9 bases in between. CDR3 length: 14 residues. Per germline, CDR1 MNHNY and CDR2 SVGAGI (reference sequence).

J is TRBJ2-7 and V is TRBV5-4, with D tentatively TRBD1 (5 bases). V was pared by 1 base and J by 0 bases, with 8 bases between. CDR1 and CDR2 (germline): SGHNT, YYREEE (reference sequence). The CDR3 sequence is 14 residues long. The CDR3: CASSLTTDSYEQYF. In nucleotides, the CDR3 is TGTGCCAGCAGCTTGACGACAGACTCCTACGAGCAGTACTTC.

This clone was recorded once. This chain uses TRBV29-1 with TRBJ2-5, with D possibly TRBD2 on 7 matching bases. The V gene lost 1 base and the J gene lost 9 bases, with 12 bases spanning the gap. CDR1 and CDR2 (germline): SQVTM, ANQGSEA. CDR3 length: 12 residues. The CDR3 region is CSVEAGGAAQYF. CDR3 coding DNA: TGCAGCGTTGAAGCTGGGGGGGCGGCCCAGTACTTC.

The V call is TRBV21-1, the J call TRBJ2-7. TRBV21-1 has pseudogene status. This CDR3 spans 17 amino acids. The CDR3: CASSKTDYPNRLYEQYF. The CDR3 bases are TGTGCCAGCAGCAAGACCGATTACCCAAACCGCCTCTACGAGCAGTACTTC.

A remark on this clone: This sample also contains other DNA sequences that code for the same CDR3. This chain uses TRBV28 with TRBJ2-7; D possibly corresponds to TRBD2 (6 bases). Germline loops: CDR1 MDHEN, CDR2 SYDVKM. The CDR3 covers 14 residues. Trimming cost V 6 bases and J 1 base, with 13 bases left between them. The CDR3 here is CASSPAGGSYEQYF. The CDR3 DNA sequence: TGTGCCAGCAGCCCCGCCGGGGGATCCTACGAGCAGTACTTC.

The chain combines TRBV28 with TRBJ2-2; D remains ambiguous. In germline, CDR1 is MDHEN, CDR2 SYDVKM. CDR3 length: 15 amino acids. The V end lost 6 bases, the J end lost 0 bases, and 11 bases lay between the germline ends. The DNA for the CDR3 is TGTGCCAGCAGACTCCAATCCCCGAACACCGGGGAGCTGTTTTTT. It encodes CASRLQSPNTGELFF. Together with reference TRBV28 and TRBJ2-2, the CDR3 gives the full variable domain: DVKVTQSSRYLVKRTGEKVFLECVQDMDHENMFWYRQDPGLGLRLIYFSYDVKMKEKGDIPEGYSVSREKKERFSLILESASTNQTSMYLCASRLQSPNTGELFFGEGSRLTVL.

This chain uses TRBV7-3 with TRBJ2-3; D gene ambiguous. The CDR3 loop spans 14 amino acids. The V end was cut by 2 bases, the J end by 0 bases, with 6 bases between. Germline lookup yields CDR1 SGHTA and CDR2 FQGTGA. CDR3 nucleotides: TGTGCCAGCAGCTTACTTACTAGCACAGATACGCAGTATTTT. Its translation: CASSLLTSTDTQYF. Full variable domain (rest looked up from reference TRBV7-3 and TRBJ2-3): GAGVSQTPSNKVTEKGKYVELRCDPISGHTALYWYRQSLGQGPEFLIYFQGTGAADDSGLPNDRFFAVRPEGSVSTLKIQRTERGDSAVYLCASSLLTSTDTQYFGPGTRLTVL.

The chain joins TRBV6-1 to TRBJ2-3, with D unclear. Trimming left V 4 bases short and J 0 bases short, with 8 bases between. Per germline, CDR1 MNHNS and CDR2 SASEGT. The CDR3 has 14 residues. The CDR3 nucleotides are TGTGCCAGCAGTGTGACCGAAAGCACAGATACGCAGTATTTT. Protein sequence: CASSVTESTDTQYF.

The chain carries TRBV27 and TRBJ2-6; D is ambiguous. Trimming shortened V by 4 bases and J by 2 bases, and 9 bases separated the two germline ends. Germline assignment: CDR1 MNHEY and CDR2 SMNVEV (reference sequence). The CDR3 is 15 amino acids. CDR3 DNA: TGTGCCAGCAGTTCTAGTTGGGCTGGGGCCAACGTCCTGACTTTC. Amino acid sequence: CASSSSWAGANVLTF.

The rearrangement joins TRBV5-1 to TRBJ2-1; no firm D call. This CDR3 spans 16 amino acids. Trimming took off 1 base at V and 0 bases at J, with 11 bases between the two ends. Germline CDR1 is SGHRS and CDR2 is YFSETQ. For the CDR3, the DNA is TGCGCCAGCAGCTTGAGTGTGGCTAGCTCCTACAATGAGCAGTTCTTC. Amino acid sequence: CASSLSVASSYNEQFF.

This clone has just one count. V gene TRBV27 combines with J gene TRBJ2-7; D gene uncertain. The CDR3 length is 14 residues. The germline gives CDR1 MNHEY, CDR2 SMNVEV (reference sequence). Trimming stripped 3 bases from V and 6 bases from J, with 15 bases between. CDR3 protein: CASSLWPPGLEQYF. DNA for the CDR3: TGTGCCAGCAGTTTGTGGCCGCCGGGCCTCGAGCAGTACTTC.

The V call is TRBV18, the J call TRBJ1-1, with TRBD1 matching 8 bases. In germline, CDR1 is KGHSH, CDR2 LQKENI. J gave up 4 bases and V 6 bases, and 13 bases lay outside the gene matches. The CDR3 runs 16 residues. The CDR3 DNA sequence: TGTGCCAGCTCCTACGGGGCAGGGGGCCGGAGCACTGAAGCTTTCTTT. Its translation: CASSYGAGGRSTEAFF.